The 9 T cell receptor beta chains presented below share a single source sample, sequenced in a study of T cells in Graves' hyperthyroidism and ophthalmopathy. Regions amplified from RNA transcripts were the TCR beta CDR3 regions. First-round RT-PCR of the TCR CDR3 relied on the HTBI primer set. TCRdb re-called the multiplex PCR reads with MiXCR, one entry per CDR3 protein. Seen here are nearly 750,000 distinct CDR3 sequences, 35% observed once, and the top ten hold around 31%. Sample: blood. The origin of the receptors is a middle-aged woman with Graves' hyperthyroidism.

V is TRBV10-3 and J is TRBJ2-7; tentatively, D is TRBD1 or TRBD2 (5 bases each). Germline values: CDR1 ENHRY, CDR2 SYGVKD. The CDR3 totals 14 residues. Trimming left V 4 bases short and J 6 bases short, with 16 bases between. The CDR3 nucleotides read TGTGCCATCAGTGTAGCTGGGGGTCCTAGCGAGCAGTACTTC. Translating it yields CAISVAGGPSEQYF.

The chain employs TRBV10-1 and TRBJ2-2, with D possibly called TRBD1 or TRBD2 (5 bases each). V dropped 4 bases and J dropped 0 bases, with 9 bases sitting between them. Germline lookup yields CDR1 WNHNN and CDR2 SYGVQD (reference sequence). CDR3 length: 15 amino acids. CDR3 DNA sequence: TGCGCCAGCAGTGGAGGGGACCCGAACACCGGGGAGCTGTTTTTT. Translation: CASSGGDPNTGELFF.

V usage is TRBV27 and J usage is TRBJ1-2; 7 bases fit TRBD1. Per germline, CDR1 MNHEY and CDR2 SMNVEV (reference sequence). This CDR3 has 14 residues. V lost 5 bases to trimming and J lost 7 bases; unmatched junction nucleotides: 10. The CDR3 region has the DNA TGTGCCAGCAGTCCGATCGACAGGGAGGGTGGCTACACCTTC. Translating gives CASSPIDREGGYTF.

This chain joins TRBV6-4 and TRBJ2-2, with a possible D match to TRBD1 (6 bases). The germline CDR1 and CDR2 sequences are MRHNA and SNTAGT. The CDR3 totals 13 residues. The V gene lost 6 bases and the J gene lost 8 bases, with 13 bases spanning the gap. This chain's CDR3 is CASRTNRAGELFF. As DNA, the CDR3 is TGTGCCAGCAGAACGAACAGGGCTGGGGAGCTGTTTTTT.

As for this clonotype: A read error may explain this, as a much larger clone is one base away. V usage is TRBV29-1 and J usage is TRBJ2-5; a possible D gene is TRBD1 (5 bases). Per the germline V gene, CDR1 is SQVTM and CDR2 is ANQGSEA. The CDR3 consists of 15 residues. With 1 base removed from V and 1 base from J, the gap between germline ends came to 13 bases. The DNA for the CDR3 is TGCAGCGTTGAAGGGGAAGGGGCCCTCCAAGAGACCCAGTACTTC. This translates into CSVEGEGALQETQYF.

The chain joins TRBV6-5 to TRBJ2-7; no clear D. The CDR3 has 15 amino acids. The V end was cut by 7 bases, the J end by 2 bases, with 18 bases between. Germline CDR1 is MNHEY and CDR2 is SVGAGI. The CDR3 region has the DNA TGTGCCAGCACCCGCACCATGGACCCCGCCTACGAGCAGTACTTC. It is translated as CASTRTMDPAYEQYF.

The rearrangement uses TRBV9 and TRBJ2-7; the match to TRBD1 covers 9 bases. The germline gives CDR1 SGDLS, CDR2 YYNGEE. Trimming cost V 5 bases and J 9 bases; bases outside gene matches: 9. The CDR3 sequence is 13 residues long. The CDR3 region has the DNA TGTGCCAGCAGTGGGGGACAGGGCCCTATGCAGTACTTC. This sequence encodes CASSGGQGPMQYF.

About this clonotype itself: One end of the junction varies from germline; a read error may be responsible. The chain employs TRBV10-3 and TRBJ1-6, with a tentative D call TRBD1 (6 bases). Germline V gives CDR1 ENHRY, CDR2 SYGVKD. The CDR3 is 16 residues long. Here the CDR3 reads CAISAPEGGKNSPLHF. The DNA for the CDR3 is TGCGCCATCAGTGCACCAGAGGGGGGTAAAAATTCACCCCTCCACTTT.

This clonotype was observed at least ten times. Its ends do not fully match the called genes, so a read error is possible. The chain employs TRBV7-9 and TRBJ1-5; no clear D gene. This CDR3 contains 12 residues. Germline CDR1 and CDR2: SEHNR and FQNEAQ (reference sequence). In DNA form, the CDR3 reads TGTGCCAGCAGCCGGGAAGAAGCTCCCCTGGATTTT. Translation: CASSREEAPLDF.